The TCR beta chain described here comes from a study of blood T cell repertoires in COVID-19. Study-level information: T cells, B-cell-depleted T cells, or PBMCs supplied cDNA or gDNA.

This CDR3 has 14 amino acids. CDR1 is MNHEY, CDR2 SVGAGI, per germline. Trimming stripped 6 bases from V and 5 bases from J, with 14 bases between. Per the authors' pipeline: Nucleated cell counts were estimated from reference gene primer amplification. Repertoires were generated with immunoSEQ multiplex PCR, while TCRdb's copy carries only in-frame clones and drops some. V and J calls and clone size are those listed in that table; D and trimming were worked out from the DNA. The data contain 120,000 to 150,000 clones, around 90% of them singletons. This clone appeared once. The sequencing sample was made of peripheral blood. This clonotype was sampled from a woman between 50 and 59 years old with acute or convalescent COVID-19. J is TRBJ1-5 and V is TRBV6-5; TRBD1 might be the D (5 bases). CDR3 nucleotides: TGTGCCAGCAGGCGGCAGGGAGGGGATCAGCCCCAGCATTTT. As protein: CASRRQGGDQPQHF.